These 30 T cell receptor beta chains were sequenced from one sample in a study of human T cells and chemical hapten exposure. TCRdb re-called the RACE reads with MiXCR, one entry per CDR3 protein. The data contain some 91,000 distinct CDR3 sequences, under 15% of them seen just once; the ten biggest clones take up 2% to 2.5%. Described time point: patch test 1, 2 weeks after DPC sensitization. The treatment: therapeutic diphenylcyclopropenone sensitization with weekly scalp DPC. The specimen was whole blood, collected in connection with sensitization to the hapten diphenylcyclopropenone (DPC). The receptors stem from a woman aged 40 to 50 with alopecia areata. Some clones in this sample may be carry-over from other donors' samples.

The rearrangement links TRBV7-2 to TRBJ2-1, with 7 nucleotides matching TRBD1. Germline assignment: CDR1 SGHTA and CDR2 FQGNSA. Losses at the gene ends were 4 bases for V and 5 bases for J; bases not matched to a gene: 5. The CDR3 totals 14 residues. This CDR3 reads CASSSGTVNNEQFF. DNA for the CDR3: TGTGCCAGCAGCTCCGGGACAGTAAACAATGAGCAGTTCTTC. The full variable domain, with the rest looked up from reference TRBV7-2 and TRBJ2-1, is GAGVSQSPSNKVTEKGKDVELRCDPISGHTALYWYRQSLGQGLEFLIYFQGNSAPDKSGLPSDRFSAERTGGSVSTLTIQRTQQEDSAVYLCASSSGTVNNEQFFGPGTRLTVL.

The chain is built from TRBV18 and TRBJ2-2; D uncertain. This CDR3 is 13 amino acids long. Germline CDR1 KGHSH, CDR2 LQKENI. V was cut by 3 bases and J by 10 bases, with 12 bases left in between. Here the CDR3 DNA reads TGTGCCAGCTCACCCAGGAGAGAAGAGGAGCTGTTTTTT. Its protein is CASSPRREEELFF.

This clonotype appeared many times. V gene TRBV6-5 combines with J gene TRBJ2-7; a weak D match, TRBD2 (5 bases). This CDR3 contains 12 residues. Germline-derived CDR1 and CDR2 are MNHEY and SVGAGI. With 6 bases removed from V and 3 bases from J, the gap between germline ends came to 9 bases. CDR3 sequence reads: CASRDSVYEQYF. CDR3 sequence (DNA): TGTGCCAGCAGGGACTCCGTCTACGAGCAGTACTTC.

Here the CDR3 DNA reads TGTGCCAGTAGTACGAATCCGGGACAGGGCAGCTCTGGAAACACCATATATTTT. Translation gives CASSTNPGQGSSGNTIYF. The rearrangement uses TRBV19 and TRBJ1-3, with 9 bases fitting TRBD1. Germline V lookup: CDR1 LNHDA, CDR2 SQIVND (reference sequence). After removal of 4 bases from V and 0 bases from J, the junction contained 10 bases not matched to a gene. This CDR3 is built from 18 residues.

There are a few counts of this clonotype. The CDR3 DNA follows: TGCAGTGCCGCGACTAGCGCCTCTAGCACAGATACGCAGTATTTT. Translating it yields CSAATSASSTDTQYF. The chain is built from TRBV20-1 and TRBJ2-3, with TRBD2 matching over 8 bases. The germline CDR1 and CDR2 sequences are DFQATT and SNEGSKA (reference sequence). V lost 6 bases, J lost 0 bases, and 8 bases stayed unmatched. CDR3 size: 15 residues.

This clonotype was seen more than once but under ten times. The CDR3 reads CASSLGYRGGTDTQYF. The CDR3 DNA is TGTGCCAGCAGCTTGGGGTACAGGGGGGGCACAGATACGCAGTATTTT. The chain combines TRBV5-5 with TRBJ2-3, with TRBD1 matching 8 bases. Germline CDR1 reads SGHKS; CDR2 reads YYEKEE (reference sequence). The CDR3 is 16 residues long. Losses at the gene ends were 0 bases for V and 1 base for J; bases not matched to a gene: 4. The full variable domain, its missing parts supplied by reference TRBV5-5 and TRBJ2-3, is DAGVTQSPTHLIKTRGQQVTLRCSPISGHKSVSWYQQVLGQGPQFIFQYYEKEERGRGNFPDRFSARQFPNYSSELNVNALLLGDSALYLCASSLGYRGGTDTQYFGPGTRLTVL.

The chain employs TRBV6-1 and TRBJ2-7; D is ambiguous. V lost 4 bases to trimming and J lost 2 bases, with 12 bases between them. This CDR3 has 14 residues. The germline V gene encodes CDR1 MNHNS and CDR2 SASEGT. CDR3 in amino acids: CASSAPMGPYEQYF. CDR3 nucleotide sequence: TGTGCCAGCAGTGCCCCGATGGGTCCCTACGAGCAGTACTTC.

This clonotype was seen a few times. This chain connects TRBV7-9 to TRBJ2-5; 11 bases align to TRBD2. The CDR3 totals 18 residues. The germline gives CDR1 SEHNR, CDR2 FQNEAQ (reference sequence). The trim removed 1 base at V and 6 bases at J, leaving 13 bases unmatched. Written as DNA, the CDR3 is TGTGCCAGCAGCTTAGTCCCACTAGCGGGAGTCCTCGCCCAGACCCAGTACTTC. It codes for CASSLVPLAGVLAQTQYF.

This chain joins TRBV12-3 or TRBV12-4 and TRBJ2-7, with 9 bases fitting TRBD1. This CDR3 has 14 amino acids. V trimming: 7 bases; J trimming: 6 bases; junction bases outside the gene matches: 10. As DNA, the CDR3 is TGTGCCAGCACCCCCCGACAGGGGGAAAGCGAGCAGTACTTC. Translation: CASTPRQGESEQYF.

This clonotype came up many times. The DNA for the CDR3 is TGTGCCAGCAGACCCGGACAGTTCAACTCCTATGGCTACACCTTC. Its protein is CASRPGQFNSYGYTF. The chain couples TRBV6-6 to TRBJ1-2, with D possibly being TRBD1 (6 bases). Germline CDR1 and CDR2: MNHNY and SVGAGI (reference sequence). V dropped 6 bases and J dropped 4 bases, with 18 bases sitting between them. The CDR3 has 15 residues.

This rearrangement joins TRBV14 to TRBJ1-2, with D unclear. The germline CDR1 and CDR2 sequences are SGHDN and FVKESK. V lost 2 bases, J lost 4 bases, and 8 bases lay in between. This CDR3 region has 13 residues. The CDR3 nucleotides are TGTGCCAGCAGCCAAATCAGGTCCTATGGCTACACCTTC. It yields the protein CASSQIRSYGYTF. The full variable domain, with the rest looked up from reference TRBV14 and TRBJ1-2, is EAGVTQFPSHSVIEKGQTVTLRCDPISGHDNLYWYRRVMGKEIKFLLHFVKESKQDESGMPNNRFLAERTGGTYSTLKVQPAELEDSGVYFCASSQIRSYGYTFGSGTRLTVV.

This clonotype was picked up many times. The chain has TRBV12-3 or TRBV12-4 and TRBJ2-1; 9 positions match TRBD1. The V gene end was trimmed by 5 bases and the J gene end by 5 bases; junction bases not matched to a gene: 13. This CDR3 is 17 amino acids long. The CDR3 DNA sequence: TGTGCCAGCAGTCCTGAGGCGGGGACAGGGTGGGACAATGAGCAGTTCTTC. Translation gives CASSPEAGTGWDNEQFF.

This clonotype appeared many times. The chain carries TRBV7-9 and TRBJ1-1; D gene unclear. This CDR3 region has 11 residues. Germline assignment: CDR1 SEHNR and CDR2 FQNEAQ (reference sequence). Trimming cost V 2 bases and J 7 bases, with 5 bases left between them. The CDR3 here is CASSLPDEAFF. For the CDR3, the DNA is TGTGCCAGCAGCTTACCGGATGAAGCTTTCTTT.

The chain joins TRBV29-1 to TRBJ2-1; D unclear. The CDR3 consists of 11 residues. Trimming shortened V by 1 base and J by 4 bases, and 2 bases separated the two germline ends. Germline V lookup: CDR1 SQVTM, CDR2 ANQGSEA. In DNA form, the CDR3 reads TGCAGCGTTGAAGTATACAATGAGCAGTTCTTC. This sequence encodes CSVEVYNEQFF.

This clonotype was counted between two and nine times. CDR3 bases: TGTGCCACCAGTGATGTCGCTAGCGGAAACACAGATACGCAGTATTTT. This translates into CATSDVASGNTDTQYF. The chain combines TRBV24-1 with TRBJ2-3; 7 bases agree with TRBD2. CDR1 is KGHDR, CDR2 SFDVKD, per germline. Unmatched junction bases numbered 7, after V lost 3 bases and J lost 2 bases. The CDR3 runs to 16 residues.

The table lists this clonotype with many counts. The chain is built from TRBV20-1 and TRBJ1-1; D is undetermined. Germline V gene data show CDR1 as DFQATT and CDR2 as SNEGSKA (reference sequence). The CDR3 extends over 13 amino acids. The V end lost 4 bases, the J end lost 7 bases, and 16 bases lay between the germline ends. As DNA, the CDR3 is TGCAGTGCTATCCACGGTTCGGGGAATGAAGCTTTCTTT. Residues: CSAIHGSGNEAFF.

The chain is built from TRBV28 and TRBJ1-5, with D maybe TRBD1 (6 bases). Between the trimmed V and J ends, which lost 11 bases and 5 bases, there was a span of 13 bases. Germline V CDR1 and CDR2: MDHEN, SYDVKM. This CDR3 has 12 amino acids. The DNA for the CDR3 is TGTGCCGAATCAACAGGGCATCAGCCCCAGCATTTT. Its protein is CAESTGHQPQHF.

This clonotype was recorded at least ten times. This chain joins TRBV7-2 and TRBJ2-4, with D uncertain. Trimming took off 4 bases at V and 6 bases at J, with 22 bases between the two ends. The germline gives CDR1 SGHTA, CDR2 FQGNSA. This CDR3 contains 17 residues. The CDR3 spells CASSSDPLSGGLNIQYF. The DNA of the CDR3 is TGTGCCAGCAGCTCGGACCCCCTTAGTGGTGGGTTAAACATTCAGTACTTC. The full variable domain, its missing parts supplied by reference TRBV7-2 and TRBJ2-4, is GAGVSQSPSNKVTEKGKDVELRCDPISGHTALYWYRQSLGQGLEFLIYFQGNSAPDKSGLPSDRFSAERTGGSVSTLTIQRTQQEDSAVYLCASSSDPLSGGLNIQYFGAGTRLSVL.

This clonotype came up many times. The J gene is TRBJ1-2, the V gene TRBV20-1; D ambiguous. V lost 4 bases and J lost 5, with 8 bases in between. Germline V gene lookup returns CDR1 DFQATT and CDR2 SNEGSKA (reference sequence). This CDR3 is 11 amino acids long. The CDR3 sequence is CSAIVGYGYTF. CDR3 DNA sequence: TGCAGTGCTATAGTCGGGTATGGCTACACCTTC.

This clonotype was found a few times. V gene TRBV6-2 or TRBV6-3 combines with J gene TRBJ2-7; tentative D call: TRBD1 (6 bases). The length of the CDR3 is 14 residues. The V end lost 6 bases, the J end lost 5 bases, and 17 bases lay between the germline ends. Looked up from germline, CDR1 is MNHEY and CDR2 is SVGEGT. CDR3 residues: CASRRDTNIDEQYF. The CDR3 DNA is TGTGCCAGCAGGAGGGACACCAACATCGACGAGCAGTACTTC.

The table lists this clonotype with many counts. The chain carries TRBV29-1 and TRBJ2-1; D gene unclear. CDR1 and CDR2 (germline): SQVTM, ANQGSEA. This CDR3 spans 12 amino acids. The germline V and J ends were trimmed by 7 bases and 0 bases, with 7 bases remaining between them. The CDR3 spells CSDYHSYNEQFF. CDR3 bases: TGCAGCGACTACCACTCCTACAATGAGCAGTTCTTC.

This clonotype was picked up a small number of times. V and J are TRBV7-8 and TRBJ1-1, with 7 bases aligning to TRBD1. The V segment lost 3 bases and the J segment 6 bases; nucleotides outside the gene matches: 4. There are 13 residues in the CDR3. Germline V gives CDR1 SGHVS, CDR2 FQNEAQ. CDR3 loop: CASSFGTGAEAFF. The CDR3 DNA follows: TGTGCCAGCAGCTTCGGAACAGGGGCTGAAGCTTTCTTT.

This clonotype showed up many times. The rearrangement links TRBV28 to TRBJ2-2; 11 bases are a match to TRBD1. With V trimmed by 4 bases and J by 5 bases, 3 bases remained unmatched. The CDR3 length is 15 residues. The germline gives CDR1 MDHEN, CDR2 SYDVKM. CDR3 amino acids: CASSSGTGGTGELFF. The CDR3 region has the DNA TGTGCCAGCAGTTCAGGGACAGGGGGGACCGGGGAGCTGTTTTTT.

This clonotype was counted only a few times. The CDR3 coding sequence is TGTGCCAGCAGGCCCGGCAGGGGAGTAGCGGGAGATAATGAGCAGTTCTTC. It yields the protein CASRPGRGVAGDNEQFF. V and J are TRBV28 and TRBJ2-1; the match to TRBD2 covers 9 bases. J lost 7 bases, V lost 6 bases, and 16 bases had no gene match. There are 17 residues in the CDR3. CDR1 is MDHEN, CDR2 SYDVKM, per germline. Based on the CDR3 plus reference TRBV28 and TRBJ2-1, the full variable domain is DVKVTQSSRYLVKRTGEKVFLECVQDMDHENMFWYRQDPGLGLRLIYFSYDVKMKEKGDIPEGYSVSREKKERFSLILESASTNQTSMYLCASRPGRGVAGDNEQFFGPGTRLTVL.

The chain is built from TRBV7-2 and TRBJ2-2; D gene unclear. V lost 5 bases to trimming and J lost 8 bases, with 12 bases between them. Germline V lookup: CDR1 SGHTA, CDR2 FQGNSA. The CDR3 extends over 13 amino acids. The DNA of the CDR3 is TGTGCCAGCAGCCGAGAACCTGTGGGGGAGCTGTTTTTT. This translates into CASSREPVGELFF.

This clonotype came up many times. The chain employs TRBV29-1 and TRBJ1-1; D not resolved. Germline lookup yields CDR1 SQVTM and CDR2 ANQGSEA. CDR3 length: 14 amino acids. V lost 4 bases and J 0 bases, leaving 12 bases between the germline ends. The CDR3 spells CSVARQLMNTEAFF. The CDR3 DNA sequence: TGCAGCGTTGCCCGGCAGCTTATGAACACTGAAGCTTTCTTT. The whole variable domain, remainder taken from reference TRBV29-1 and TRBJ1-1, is SAVISQKPSRDICQRGTSLTIQCQVDSQVTMMFWYRQQPGQSLTLIATANQGSEATYESGFVIDKFPISRPNLTFSTLTVSNMSPEDSSIYLCSVARQLMNTEAFFGQGTRLTVV.

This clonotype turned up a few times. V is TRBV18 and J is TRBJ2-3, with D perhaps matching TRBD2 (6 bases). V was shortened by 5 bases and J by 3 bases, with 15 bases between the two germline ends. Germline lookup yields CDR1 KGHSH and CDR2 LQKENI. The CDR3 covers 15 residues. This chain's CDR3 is CASSELSGETDTQYF. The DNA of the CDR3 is TGTGCCAGCTCAGAATTATCGGGGGAGACAGATACGCAGTATTTT.

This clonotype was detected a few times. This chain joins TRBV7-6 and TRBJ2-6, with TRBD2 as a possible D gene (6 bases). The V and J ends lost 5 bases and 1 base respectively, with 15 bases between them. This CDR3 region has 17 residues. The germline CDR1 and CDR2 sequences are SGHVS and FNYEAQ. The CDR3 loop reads CASSPLAPGSGANVLTF. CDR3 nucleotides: TGTGCCAGCAGCCCACTAGCCCCGGGGTCTGGGGCCAACGTCCTGACTTTC.

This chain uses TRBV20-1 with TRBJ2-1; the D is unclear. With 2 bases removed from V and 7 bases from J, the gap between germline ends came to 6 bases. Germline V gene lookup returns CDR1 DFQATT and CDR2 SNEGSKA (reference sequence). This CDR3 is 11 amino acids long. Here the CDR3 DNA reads TGCAGTGCTAGATGGGGAAATGAGCAGTTCTTC. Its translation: CSARWGNEQFF.

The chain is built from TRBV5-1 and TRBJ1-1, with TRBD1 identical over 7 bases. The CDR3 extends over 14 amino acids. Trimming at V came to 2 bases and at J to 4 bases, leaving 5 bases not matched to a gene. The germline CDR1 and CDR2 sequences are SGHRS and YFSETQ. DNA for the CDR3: TGCGCCAGCAGCTTAGGGGCAGGGGGCACTGAAGCTTTCTTT. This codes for CASSLGAGGTEAFF.